This T cell receptor (beta chain) comes out of a study of early T cells in non-severe SARS-CoV-2 infection. As for the study in general: Chains from this unsorted whole-blood bulk RNA could not be paired.

This CDR3 is built from 15 residues. The V end lost 3 bases, the J end lost 8 bases, and 17 bases lay between the germline ends. From germline, CDR1 is SEHNR and CDR2 FQNEAQ (reference sequence). This clonotype was picked up many times. In TCRdb, the 5' RACE reads were re-called with MiXCR into one record per CDR3 protein. The sample carries about 64,000 distinct CDR3 sequences, roughly 8.2% recorded once. The clonotype was recovered from an adult who was a healthcare worker with PCR-confirmed SARS-CoV-2 infection or an uninfected control (not recorded which). This chain joins TRBV7-9 and TRBJ2-1; D gene unclear. The sequences come from whole blood, collected at baseline. The CDR3 spells CASSFGTSLYDEQFF. Here the CDR3 DNA reads TGTGCCAGCAGCTTCGGCACCAGCTTATACGATGAGCAGTTCTTC.